This TCR beta chain stems from a study of blood T cells in healthy people across ages. Notes on this clonotype: Its antigen is still unknown.

A J-beta primer mix and a sample-barcoded 5' primer were used in a second PCR of roughly 6 to 11 cycles. A single record per CDR3 protein comes from TCRdb applying MiXCR to the 5' RACE reads. The sample has about 1.4 million distinct CDR3 sequences; roughly 59% are singletons. Deletions cut 3 bases from V and 0 bases from J, with 5 bases between. This CDR3 spans 12 amino acids. Germline CDR1 reads DFQATT; CDR2 reads SNEGSKA (reference sequence). Study conclusions and caveats: Total diversity from one million sequenced T cells was likely underestimated. A roughly linear age-dependent decrease characterized TCR beta diversity per million T cells.

Drawing of peripheral blood yielded about 9.6 milliliters from each donor. PBMCs, at least 6 million per sample, were isolated. The chain joins TRBV20-1 to TRBJ1-2; D unresolved. The sample comprised blood. The clonotype originates from a man younger than 30 in good health. CDR3 bases: TGCAGTGCTAGTCAGGCTAACTATGGCTACACCTTC. Its protein is CSASQANYGYTF.